Each of the 31 T cell receptor beta chains below was sequenced from the same sample in a study of blood T cell repertoires in COVID-19. TCRdb keeps only in-frame clones here, not all; method: immunoSEQ multiplex PCR. This sample has hundreds of thousands of clones, with around 83% found just once. Sequenced: PBMCs or T cells enriched from blood (not recorded which). All receptors come from a man in his forties or fifties who had been exposed to COVID-19.

The chain employs TRBV10-1 and TRBJ2-1; 7 nucleotides align to TRBD2. The ends lost 2 bases at V and 0 bases at J; junction bases unmatched: 1. The CDR3 consists of 15 residues. Germline lookup yields CDR1 WNHNN and CDR2 SYGVQD (reference sequence). This CDR3 reads CASSEGGSSYNEQFF. The DNA for the CDR3 is TGCGCCAGCAGTGAGGGCGGGAGCTCCTACAATGAGCAGTTCTTC.

The CDR3 loop is CASSLVGEQPQHF. CDR3 nucleotides: TGCGCCAGCAGCTTGGTTGGGGAGCAGCCCCAGCATTTT. The rearrangement uses TRBV5-1 and TRBJ1-5; D unclear. The CDR3 contains 13 residues. V was pared by 0 bases and J by 7 bases, with 8 bases between. Germline CDR1 and CDR2: SGHRS and YFSETQ.

This chain joins TRBV6-6 and TRBJ2-5; D may be TRBD2 (5 bases). Trimming left V 1 base short and J 5 bases short, with 8 bases between. The CDR3 contains 13 residues. Germline V gives CDR1 MNHNY, CDR2 SVGAGI (reference sequence). Here the CDR3 reads CASSYLWEETQYF. The CDR3 nucleotides are TGTGCCAGCAGTTACTTGTGGGAGGAGACCCAGTACTTC.

This sequence joins TRBV21-1 and TRBJ2-2; the table's D call of TRBD2 was not tested on the DNA. TRBV21-1 is designated a pseudogene. The CDR3 length is 16 residues. The CDR3 nucleotides are TGTGCCAGCAGGTGCAGACTAGCGGGGCCCCGGGGCGAGCTGTTTTTT. It is translated as CASRCRLAGPRGELFF.

The chain uses TRBV11-3 and TRBJ2-7, with D possibly matching TRBD1 (5 bases). CDR3 size: 14 residues. Trimming cost V 5 bases and J 3 bases, with 14 bases left between them. Looked up from germline, CDR1 is SGHNT and CDR2 is YENEEA. The CDR3 loop is CASSRRQRLYEQYF. The DNA for the CDR3 is TGTGCCAGCAGCCGCCGACAGAGACTCTACGAGCAGTACTTC.

The genes are TRBV5-5 and TRBJ1-1, with TRBD1 matching over 7 bases. This CDR3 is built from 15 residues. CDR1 and CDR2 (germline): SGHKS, YYEKEE (reference sequence). The V segment lost 5 bases and the J segment 0 bases; nucleotides outside the gene matches: 7. The CDR3 spells CASRWDSPLNTEAFF. The CDR3 DNA reads TGTGCCAGCAGGTGGGACAGCCCCTTGAACACTGAAGCTTTCTTT.

This chain links TRBV5-8 with TRBJ1-2, with 7 bases fitting TRBD1. The germline V gene encodes CDR1 SGHTS and CDR2 YDEGEE. V shed 4 bases and J 8 bases; nucleotides not matched to a gene: 14. The CDR3 consists of 15 residues. CDR3 DNA sequence: TGTGCCAGCAGCCGGGACAGCGGAATTAGTCGGGGCTACACCTTC. Its protein product is CASSRDSGISRGYTF.

This rearrangement joins TRBV7-8 to TRBJ1-5; 9 bases line up with TRBD1. Per germline, CDR1 SGHVS and CDR2 FQNEAQ. This CDR3 has 15 amino acids. The J segment lost 9 bases and the V segment lost 8 bases, leaving 14 bases of the junction unmatched. The CDR3 DNA sequence: TGTGCCAGCCACACCGGTTTACAGGGGGCACCGCCCCAGCATTTT. Its protein product is CASHTGLQGAPPQHF.

This clone has more than one count but fewer than ten. The chain combines TRBV6-5 with TRBJ1-1; D ambiguous. V lost 7 bases and J lost 1, with 13 bases in between. CDR3 length equals 14 residues. Germline V CDR1 and CDR2: MNHEY, SVGAGI. The CDR3 here is CASTSIVANTEAFF. CDR3 DNA: TGTGCCAGCACCTCTATTGTTGCGAACACTGAAGCTTTCTTT.

The chain is built from TRBV6-5 and TRBJ2-2; TRBD2 matches at 7 bases. Germline V gene sequence: CDR1 MNHEY, CDR2 SVGAGI. Losses at the gene ends were 7 bases for V and 6 bases for J; bases not matched to a gene: 11. This CDR3 is built from 15 residues. Written as DNA, the CDR3 is TGTGCCAGCACATTGAGGCGGGGGTACGCCGGGGAGCTGTTTTTT. Translated, it gives CASTLRRGYAGELFF.

The CDR3 region has the DNA TGTGCCAGCAGCTTAGCAGGGGCACCGAACACCGGGGAGCTGTTTTTT. As protein: CASSLAGAPNTGELFF. The J gene is TRBJ2-2, the V gene TRBV7-2, with D possibly TRBD1 on 5 matching bases. V dropped 0 bases and J dropped 0 bases, with 8 bases sitting between them. Germline CDR1 and CDR2: SGHTA and FQGNSA. The CDR3 is 16 residues long.

The rearrangement links TRBV7-3 to TRBJ2-1; D gene unclear. Trimming took 6 bases from V and 0 from J, leaving 6 bases between them. CDR3 length: 13 residues. CDR1 SGHTA and CDR2 FQGTGA come from the germline V gene. The CDR3 is CASRANSYNEQFF. DNA for the CDR3: TGTGCCAGCAGAGCTAACTCCTACAATGAGCAGTTCTTC.

This chain connects TRBV29-1 to TRBJ2-7; 11 nucleotides match TRBD1. Germline CDR1 SQVTM, CDR2 ANQGSEA. The CDR3 totals 15 residues. V was pared by 0 bases and J by 2 bases, with 3 bases of the junction left unmatched. CDR3 loop: CSVEEPGQGAYEQYF. Here the CDR3 DNA reads TGCAGCGTTGAAGAGCCGGGACAGGGGGCCTACGAGCAGTACTTC.

The J gene is TRBJ2-2, the V gene TRBV18, with D maybe TRBD2 (6 bases). Trimming left V 3 bases short and J 2 bases short, with 13 bases between. This CDR3 region has 16 residues. CDR1 and CDR2 (germline): KGHSH, LQKENI. CDR3 DNA: TGTGCCAGCTCACCCCCAGTTGCGGGAAACACCGGGGAGCTGTTTTTT. Translating gives CASSPPVAGNTGELFF.

This clone was picked up one time. The rearrangement joins TRBV18 to TRBJ2-3, with TRBD2 as a possible D gene (6 bases). Trimming removed 2 bases from V and 0 bases from J, with 9 bases in between. Germline loops: CDR1 KGHSH, CDR2 LQKENI. The CDR3 is made up of 15 amino acids. Here the CDR3 DNA reads TGTGCCAGCTCACCAAGAGGGACTAGCACAGATACGCAGTATTTT. Protein: CASSPRGTSTDTQYF.

The chain links TRBV24-1 to TRBJ2-1, with 8 bases that match TRBD2. The ends lost 5 bases at V and 4 bases at J; junction bases unmatched: 6. Germline V gene data show CDR1 as KGHDR and CDR2 as SFDVKD. The CDR3 has 15 residues. The CDR3 DNA follows: TGTGCCACCAGTGTGACTAGCGTAATGTACAATGAGCAGTTCTTC. Amino acids: CATSVTSVMYNEQFF.

Details on this clone: Other DNA sequences of this sample code for an identical CDR3. The chain joins TRBV30 to TRBJ1-6; D is unresolved. Germline CDR1 is GTSNPN and CDR2 is SVGIG (reference sequence). Trimming pared 2 bases from V and 5 bases from J, leaving 7 bases between. The CDR3 covers 13 residues. CDR3 residues: CAWSRQDNSPLHF. The CDR3 DNA reads TGTGCCTGGAGTCGGCAGGATAATTCACCCCTCCACTTT.

This rearrangement joins TRBV7-2 to TRBJ2-7; the D gene is possibly TRBD2 (5 bases). The ends were cut back, 1 base at V and 6 bases at J, with 13 bases in the middle. The CDR3 has 14 amino acids. Germline values: CDR1 SGHTA, CDR2 FQGNSA. Written as DNA, the CDR3 is TGTGCCAGCAGCTTAGAAGCGACGGGAAGCGAGCAGTACTTC. This gives the protein CASSLEATGSEQYF.

This sequence joins TRBV30 and TRBJ1-5; possibly TRBD1 for D (6 bases). From germline, CDR1 is GTSNPN and CDR2 SVGIG (reference sequence). The length of the CDR3 is 13 residues. The ends were cut back, 7 bases at V and 1 base at J, with 11 bases in the middle. The CDR3 DNA reads TGTGCCTTATGGCAGGGGAGCAATCAGCCCCAGCATTTT. Its translation: CALWQGSNQPQHF.

This sequence joins TRBV7-8 and TRBJ1-1; perhaps TRBD1 as D (5 bases). The CDR3 is made up of 17 amino acids. The V gene lost 4 bases and the J gene lost 2 bases, with 20 bases spanning the gap. Germline lookup yields CDR1 SGHVS and CDR2 FQNEAQ. The CDR3 nucleotides are TGTGCCAGCAGCTCTTCCAATGTCCCGGGACTAAACACTGAAGCTTTCTTT. Translating gives CASSSSNVPGLNTEAFF.

This clone was seen only a few times. The chain joins TRBV5-4 to TRBJ2-7, with TRBD2 matching over 9 bases. This CDR3 is built from 14 residues. Germline lookup yields CDR1 SGHNT and CDR2 YYREEE (reference sequence). Trimming cost V 4 bases and J 6 bases; bases outside gene matches: 8. CDR3 sequence reads: CASSQGREGREQYF. The CDR3 coding sequence is TGTGCCAGCAGCCAGGGGCGGGAGGGCCGCGAGCAGTACTTC.

V usage is TRBV7-2 and J usage is TRBJ1-2; TRBD1 matches 7 bases. Looked up from germline, CDR1 is SGHTA and CDR2 is FQGNSA. The CDR3 is 14 amino acids. J lost 4 bases, V lost 5 bases, and 7 bases had no gene match. CDR3: CASSRDRKFYGYTF. The CDR3 coding sequence is TGTGCCAGCAGCCGGGACAGAAAATTCTATGGCTACACCTTC.

A single count supports this clone. V and J are TRBV6-1 and TRBJ2-1, with D perhaps matching TRBD2 (5 bases). Trimming removed 4 bases at V and 2 bases at J, with 15 bases between. The CDR3 is 16 amino acids. Germline CDR1 MNHNS, CDR2 SASEGT. The CDR3 sequence: CASSVVGMPPYNEQFF. CDR3 coding DNA: TGTGCCAGCAGTGTCGTCGGGATGCCCCCCTACAATGAGCAGTTCTTC.

This clone was counted only a few times. This sequence joins TRBV12-3 or TRBV12-4 and TRBJ2-2, with unresolved D. The germline V and J ends were trimmed by 3 bases and 5 bases, with 7 bases remaining between them. This CDR3 region has 13 residues. This CDR3 reads CASSFPRTGELFF. CDR3 nucleotide sequence: TGTGCCAGCAGTTTCCCCCGGACCGGGGAGCTGTTTTTT.

The chain combines TRBV6-5 with TRBJ2-7, with 10 bases that match TRBD1. This CDR3 is built from 16 residues. V lost 0 bases to trimming and J lost 4 bases; unmatched junction nucleotides: 6. Per germline, CDR1 MNHEY and CDR2 SVGAGI. The CDR3 is CASSYSYGTGAYEQYF. In DNA form, the CDR3 reads TGTGCCAGCAGTTACTCTTATGGGACAGGGGCTTACGAGCAGTACTTC.

The chain links TRBV7-9 to TRBJ2-2, with D possibly matching TRBD1 (5 bases). In germline, CDR1 is SEHNR, CDR2 FQNEAQ (reference sequence). This CDR3 is 14 amino acids long. V was cut by 4 bases and J by 5 bases, with 11 bases left in between. This CDR3 reads CASSSQGRTGELFF. Here the CDR3 DNA reads TGTGCCAGCAGCTCCCAGGGTAGAACCGGGGAGCTGTTTTTT. The whole variable domain, filled in from reference TRBV7-9 and TRBJ2-2, reads DTGVSQNPRHKITKRGQNVTFRCDPISEHNRLYWYRQTLGQGPEFLTYFQNEAQLEKSRLLSDRFSAERPKGSFSTLEIQRTEQGDSAMYLCASSSQGRTGELFFGEGSRLTVL.

The table lists this clone with a count of one. The rearrangement uses TRBV3-1 (or the pseudogene TRBV3-2) and TRBJ1-2, with TRBD1 identical over 12 bases. Looked up from germline, CDR1 is LGHDT and CDR2 is YNNKEL (reference sequence). The CDR3 has 16 residues. The V and J ends lost 6 bases and 0 bases, in that order; junction bases with no gene match: 5. In DNA, the CDR3 is TGTGCCAGCAGACTCGGGACAGGGGGCCCTAACTATGGCTACACCTTC. Amino acids: CASRLGTGGPNYGYTF.

In DNA, the CDR3 is TGTGCCAGCAGCGTAGAGGGGTGGGGAAATCAGCCCCAGCATTTT. Translating gives CASSVEGWGNQPQHF. The chain employs TRBV9 and TRBJ1-5, with a weak D call TRBD1 (5 bases). Trimming shortened V by 0 bases and J by 4 bases, and 11 bases separated the two germline ends. The CDR3 runs to 15 residues. Germline V gene lookup returns CDR1 SGDLS and CDR2 YYNGEE.

V and J are TRBV18 and TRBJ2-7, with TRBD1 matching 8 bases. CDR3 length equals 14 residues. Germline loops: CDR1 KGHSH, CDR2 LQKENI. V was clipped by 1 base and J by 5 bases; unmatched bases: 4. DNA for the CDR3: TGTGCCAGCTCACCACGGCAGGGGGCGGACGAGCAGTACTTC. This sequence encodes CASSPRQGADEQYF.

The chain couples TRBV19 to TRBJ1-4; D might be TRBD1 (6 bases). The germline V and J ends were trimmed by 5 bases and 7 bases, with 17 bases remaining between them. Germline CDR1 is LNHDA and CDR2 is SQIVND (reference sequence). The CDR3 is made up of 15 amino acids. In DNA, the CDR3 is TGTGCCAGTAGTGGGACCTACACAGGGAGTGAAAAACTGTTTTTT. Translation gives CASSGTYTGSEKLFF.

Only a few counts were recorded for this clone. V gene TRBV30 combines with J gene TRBJ2-3; D possibly corresponds to TRBD1 (5 bases). Trimming pared 1 base from V and 2 bases from J, leaving 10 bases between. The CDR3 loop spans 14 amino acids. The V gene's germline CDR1 is GTSNPN and CDR2 SVGIG (reference sequence). This chain's CDR3 is CAWSGGASTDTQYF. The CDR3 coding sequence is TGTGCCTGGAGTGGTGGGGCCTCCACAGATACGCAGTATTTT.